This T cell receptor beta chain was sequenced during a study of Ad26.COV2.S vaccination and SARS-CoV-2 variants. The overall study: Donor joined the COV1001 Ad26.COV2.S trial arm. The study gave Ad26.COV2.S intramuscularly, once or twice 56 days apart.

In this sample, this clone turned up many times. Its antigen remains unidentified. Notes on the study in general: After vaccination, substantial breadth of spike-specific CD8+ and CD4+ responses was reported. Measurements of TCR breadth and depth may have given underestimates of the total T cell responses.

As to treatment: roughly 20 received Ad26.COV2.S at low or high dose, single or two shots; roughly five received placebo; per-sample allocation not given. The samples date from day 63 after the first vaccine or placebo injection. Some clones are missing from TCRdb's copy, which holds only in-frame ones; the method was immunoSEQ multiplex PCR. The profile shows about 350,000 clones, more than 85% of them singletons. Germline V gives CDR1 SGHDN, CDR2 FVKESK. This CDR3 is 12 amino acids long. The V gene lost 4 bases and the J gene lost 5 bases, with 8 bases spanning the gap. The sequenced sample was peripheral blood, obtained in a trial of Ad26.COV2.S vaccine versus placebo. This chain connects TRBV14 to TRBJ2-5; D not certain. The clonotype comes from a person between 18 and 59 years old who received the Ad26.COV2.S COVID-19 vaccine or a placebo. The DNA of the CDR3 is TGTGCCAGCAGCCCTGACAATGAGACCCAGTACTTC. This sequence encodes CASSPDNETQYF.